This is a list of T cell receptor beta chains from one sample in a study of T-cell reconstitution after alpha-beta-depleted transplantation in children. One entry per CDR3 protein, called by TCRdb with MiXCR from the PCR reads. The sample records hundreds of thousands of distinct CDR3 sequences, just under 8.5% being singletons. Sequencing was performed on PBMCs, mostly from graft donor cells, taken 180 days after TCRalphabeta/CD19-depleted stem cell transplant. The source of these receptors is a male patient aged 10 to 17 who had a stem cell transplant for acute lymphoblastic leukemia, so the T cells may come from the graft donor. CDR3s include the opening cysteine and the closing phenylalanine or tryptophan. The D gene is left open where the match is weak. The size field is filled for only some rows; it gives once, few, many or a size class.

v_call	d_call	clone_size	j_call	cdr3_aa	cdr3_nt
TRBV9	TRBD2	many	TRBJ2-1	CASSVGTGGPDNEQFF	TGTGCCAGCAGCGTAGGAACGGGGGGGCCTGACAATGAGCAGTTCTTC
TRBV18	-	many	TRBJ2-3	CASYQKMRVSTDTQYF	TGTGCCAGCTACCAGAAGATGAGAGTTAGCACAGATACGCAGTATTTT
TRBV6-2/TRBV6-3	-	many	TRBJ1-2	CASSYSWTYYGYTF	TGTGCCAGCAGTTACTCCTGGACATACTATGGCTACACCTTC
TRBV6-1	-	many	TRBJ2-7	CASSGLGVRSSYEQYF	TGTGCCAGCAGTGGCCTGGGAGTGAGGAGCTCCTACGAGCAGTACTTC
TRBV27	TRBD1	-	TRBJ2-5	CASSAWDRGETQYF	TGTGCCAGCAGTGCGTGGGACAGGGGAGAGACCCAGTACTTC
TRBV2	TRBD1	many	TRBJ2-1	CASQNRGNEQFF	TGTGCCAGCCAGAACAGGGGGAATGAGCAGTTCTTC
TRBV3-1	-	many	TRBJ1-1	CASSQGWFTEAFF	TGTGCCAGCAGCCAGGGGTGGTTCACTGAAGCTTTCTTT
TRBV5-1	-	many	TRBJ1-4	CASSPRDNPTNEKLFF	TGCGCCAGCAGCCCCAGGGACAACCCAACTAATGAAAAACTGTTTTTT
TRBV12-3/TRBV12-4	TRBD1	many	TRBJ1-2	CASSLKTGLAHYGYTF	TGTGCCAGCAGTTTAAAGACAGGGCTAGCGCACTATGGCTACACCTTC
TRBV7-9	-	many	TRBJ2-3	CASSLESADTQYF	TGTGCCAGCAGCTTGGAGAGCGCAGATACGCAGTATTTT
TRBV28	-	many	TRBJ2-1	CASRSLYEGLSSYNEQFF	TGTGCCAGCAGGTCTTTATATGAGGGTTTGAGCTCCTACAATGAGCAGTTCTTC
TRBV12-3/TRBV12-4	-	many	TRBJ2-7	CASSFSQGNYEQYF	TGTGCCAGCAGTTTCAGTCAGGGTAACTACGAGCAGTACTTC
TRBV9	TRBD1	many	TRBJ2-5	CASSAGQGVPETQYF	TGTGCCAGCAGCGCGGGACAGGGGGTCCCAGAGACCCAGTACTTC
TRBV7-9	-	many	TRBJ1-2	CASSLAKVRLDYGYTF	TGTGCCAGCAGCTTAGCGAAAGTCCGTCTGGACTATGGCTACACCTTC
TRBV28	TRBD1	-	TRBJ1-1	CAGRGQGNTEAFF	TGTGCCGGCAGGGGGCAAGGGAACACTGAAGCTTTCTTT
TRBV2	-	-	TRBJ2-7	CASSKKDYEQYF	TGTGCCAGCAGTAAGAAAGACTACGAGCAGTACTTC
TRBV19	TRBD2	many	TRBJ2-1	CASSRGSGNNEQFF	TGTGCCAGTAGTAGGGGTAGCGGGAACAATGAGCAGTTCTTC
TRBV7-9	-	many	TRBJ1-2	CASSLAGRNYGYTF	TGTGCCAGCAGCTTAGCGGGCAGAAACTATGGCTACACCTTC
TRBV12-3/TRBV12-4	TRBD1	many	TRBJ2-5	CASSRTGPETQYF	TGTGCCAGCAGTCGGACAGGGCCGGAGACCCAGTACTTC
TRBV6-2/TRBV6-3	TRBD2	many	TRBJ2-7	CASSTSGGTSYEQYF	TGTGCCAGCAGTACTAGCGGGGGCACCTCCTACGAGCAGTACTTC
TRBV7-9	-	many	TRBJ2-7	CASSSPLEVPFYEQYF	TGTGCCAGCAGCTCCCCACTAGAGGTCCCATTCTACGAGCAGTACTTC
TRBV7-2	-	many	TRBJ1-2	CASSLVGREGEGGYTF	TGTGCCAGCAGCTTAGTTGGTCGGGAAGGGGAGGGTGGCTACACCTTC
TRBV7-9	-	many	TRBJ2-3	CASSLATITDTQYF	TGTGCCAGCAGCTTAGCTACCATCACAGATACGCAGTATTTT
TRBV19	TRBD1	many	TRBJ2-7	CASTPGTGGTYEQYF	TGTGCCAGTACCCCGGGGACAGGGGGGACCTACGAGCAGTACTTC
TRBV6-6	-	many	TRBJ1-2	CASSPQVYYGYTF	TGTGCCAGCAGCCCACAGGTGTACTATGGCTACACCTTC
TRBV7-3	-	few	TRBJ2-3	CASSLRARGPDTQYF	TGTGCCAGCAGCTTACGGGCGAGAGGGCCCGATACGCAGTATTTT